One T cell receptor (beta chain) is described in this entry. Germline-derived CDR1 and CDR2 are SNHLY and FYNNEI. The V end lost 1 base, the J end lost 3 bases, and 12 bases lay between the germline ends. The CDR3 extends over 15 amino acids. The data are from a study of blood T cell repertoires in COVID-19. Study-level information: Spain, Italy and the United States supplied samples that represented acute and convalescent COVID-19. In each case, the material was cDNA or gDNA derived from T cells, B-cell-depleted T cells, or PBMCs.

Clinical history reported by participants formed the basis on which cohorts were assigned. Produced via immunoSEQ multiplex PCR; TCRdb's table is partial and in-frame only. The sample has approximately 240,000 clones, roughly 87% seen once. V gene TRBV2 combines with J gene TRBJ1-1; D is uncertain. This TCR came from a woman in her 30s with acute COVID-19. Material: PBMCs or T cells enriched from blood (not recorded which). CDR3 in amino acids: CASSEVEVTDTEAFF. The CDR3 nucleotides are TGTGCCAGCAGTGAAGTCGAGGTCACTGACACTGAAGCTTTCTTT.